This T cell receptor (beta chain) is from a study of blood T cell repertoires in COVID-19. The V segment lost 0 bases and the J segment 2 bases; nucleotides outside the gene matches: 8. CDR3 length: 16 residues. Germline-derived CDR1 and CDR2 are SGHKS and YYEKEE (reference sequence). Here immunoSEQ multiplex PCR was the method, and the copy in TCRdb shows in-frame clones only, minus some. This table holds a few hundred thousand clones, about 85% found once. The chain combines TRBV5-5 with TRBJ2-7, with TRBD2 identical over 7 bases. The TCR was taken from a woman under 30 who had recovered from COVID-19. Material for sequencing was peripheral blood. The CDR3 region is CASSLVSGADPYEQYF. DNA of the CDR3: TGTGCCAGCAGCTTGGTCAGCGGGGCAGATCCCTACGAGCAGTACTTC. Combining the CDR3 with reference TRBV5-5 and TRBJ2-7 gives the whole variable domain DAGVTQSPTHLIKTRGQQVTLRCSPISGHKSVSWYQQVLGQGPQFIFQYYEKEERGRGNFPDRFSARQFPNYSSELNVNALLLGDSALYLCASSLVSGADPYEQYFGPGTRLTVT.